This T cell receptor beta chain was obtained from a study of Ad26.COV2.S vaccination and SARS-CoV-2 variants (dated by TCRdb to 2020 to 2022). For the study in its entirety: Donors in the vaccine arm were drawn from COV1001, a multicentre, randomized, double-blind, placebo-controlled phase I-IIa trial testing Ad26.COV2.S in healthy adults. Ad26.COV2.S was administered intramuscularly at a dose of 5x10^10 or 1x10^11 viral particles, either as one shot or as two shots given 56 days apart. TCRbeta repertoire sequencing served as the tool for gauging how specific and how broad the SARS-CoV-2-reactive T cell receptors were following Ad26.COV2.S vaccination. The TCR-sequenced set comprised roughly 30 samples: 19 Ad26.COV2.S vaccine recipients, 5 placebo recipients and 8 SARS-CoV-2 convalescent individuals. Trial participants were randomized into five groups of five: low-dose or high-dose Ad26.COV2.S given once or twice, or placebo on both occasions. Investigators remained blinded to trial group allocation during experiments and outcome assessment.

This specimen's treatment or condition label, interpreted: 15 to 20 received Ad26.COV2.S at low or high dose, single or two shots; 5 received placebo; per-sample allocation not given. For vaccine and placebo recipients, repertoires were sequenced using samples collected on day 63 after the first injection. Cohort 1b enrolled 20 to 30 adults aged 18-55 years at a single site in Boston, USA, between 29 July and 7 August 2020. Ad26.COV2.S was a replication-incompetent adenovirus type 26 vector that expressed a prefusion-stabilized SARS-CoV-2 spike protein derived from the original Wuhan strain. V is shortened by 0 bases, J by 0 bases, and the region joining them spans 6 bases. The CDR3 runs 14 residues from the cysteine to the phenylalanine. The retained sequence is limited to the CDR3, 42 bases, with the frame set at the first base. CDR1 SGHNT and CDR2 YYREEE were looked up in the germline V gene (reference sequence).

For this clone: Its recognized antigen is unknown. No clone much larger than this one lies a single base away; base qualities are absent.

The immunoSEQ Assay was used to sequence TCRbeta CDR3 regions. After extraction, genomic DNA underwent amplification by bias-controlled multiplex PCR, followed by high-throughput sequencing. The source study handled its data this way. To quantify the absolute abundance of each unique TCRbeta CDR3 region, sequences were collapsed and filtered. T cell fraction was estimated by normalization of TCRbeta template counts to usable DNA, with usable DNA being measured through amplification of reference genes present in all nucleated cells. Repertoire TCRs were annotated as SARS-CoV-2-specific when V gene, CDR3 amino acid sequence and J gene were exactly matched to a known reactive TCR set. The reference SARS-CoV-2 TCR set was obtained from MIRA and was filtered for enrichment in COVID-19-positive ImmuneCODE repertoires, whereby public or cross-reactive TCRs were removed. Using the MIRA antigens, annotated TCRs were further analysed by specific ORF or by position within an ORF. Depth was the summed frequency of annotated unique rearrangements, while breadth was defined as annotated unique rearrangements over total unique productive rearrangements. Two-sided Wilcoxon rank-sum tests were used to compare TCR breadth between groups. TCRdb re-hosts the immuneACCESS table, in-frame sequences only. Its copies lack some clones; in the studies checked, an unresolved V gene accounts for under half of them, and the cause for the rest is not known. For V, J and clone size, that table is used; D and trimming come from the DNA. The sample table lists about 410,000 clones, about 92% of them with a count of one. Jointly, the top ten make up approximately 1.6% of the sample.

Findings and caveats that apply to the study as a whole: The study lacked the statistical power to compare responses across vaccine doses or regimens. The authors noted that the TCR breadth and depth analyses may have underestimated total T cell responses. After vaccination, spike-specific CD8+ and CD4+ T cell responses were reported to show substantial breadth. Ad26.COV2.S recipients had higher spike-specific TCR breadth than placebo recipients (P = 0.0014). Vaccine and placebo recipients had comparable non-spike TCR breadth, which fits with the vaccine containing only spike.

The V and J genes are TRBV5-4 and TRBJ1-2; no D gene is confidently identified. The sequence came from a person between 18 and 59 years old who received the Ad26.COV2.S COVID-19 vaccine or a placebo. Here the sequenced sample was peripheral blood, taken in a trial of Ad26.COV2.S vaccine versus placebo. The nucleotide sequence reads TGTGCCAGCAGCTTGGTCGGAACTAACTATGGCTACACCTTC. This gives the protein CASSLVGTNYGYTF.